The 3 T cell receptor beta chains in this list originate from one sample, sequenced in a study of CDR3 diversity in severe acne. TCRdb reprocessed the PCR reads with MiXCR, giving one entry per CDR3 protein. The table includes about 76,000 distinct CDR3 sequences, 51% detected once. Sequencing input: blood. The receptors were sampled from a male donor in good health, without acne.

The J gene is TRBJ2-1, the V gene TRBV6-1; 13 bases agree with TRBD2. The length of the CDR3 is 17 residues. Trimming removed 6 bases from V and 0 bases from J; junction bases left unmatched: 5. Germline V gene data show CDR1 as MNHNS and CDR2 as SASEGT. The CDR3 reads CASRTSGRPNSYNEQFF. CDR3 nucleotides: TGTGCCAGCAGGACTAGCGGGAGGCCCAACTCCTACAATGAGCAGTTCTTC.

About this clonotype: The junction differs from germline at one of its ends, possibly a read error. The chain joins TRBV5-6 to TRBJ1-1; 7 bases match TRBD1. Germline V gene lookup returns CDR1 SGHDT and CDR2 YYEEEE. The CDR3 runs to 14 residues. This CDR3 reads CASSLTRGNTGAFF. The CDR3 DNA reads TGTGCCAGCAGCTTGACCAGGGGGAACACTGGAGCTTTCTTT. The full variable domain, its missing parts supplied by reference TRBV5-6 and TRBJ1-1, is DAGVTQSPTHLIKTRGQQVTLRCSPKSGHDTVSWYQQALGQGPQFIFQYYEEEERQRGNFPDRFSGHQFPNYSSELNVNALLLGDSALYLCASSLTRGNTGAFFGQGTRLTVV.

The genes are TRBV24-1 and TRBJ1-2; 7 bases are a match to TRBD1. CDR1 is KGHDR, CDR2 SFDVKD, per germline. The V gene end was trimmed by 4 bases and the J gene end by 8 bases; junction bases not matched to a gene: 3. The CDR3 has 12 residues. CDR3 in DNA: TGTGCCACCAGTGAACAGGGGAGGGGCTACACCTTC. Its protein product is CATSEQGRGYTF.